The 21 T cell receptor beta chains below all came from one sample that was sequenced in a study of blood T cell repertoires in COVID-19. Profiled with immunoSEQ multiplex PCR; TCRdb holds only in-frame clones, not every one. The sample includes nearly 300,000 clones, roughly 84% of them seen just once. Material: peripheral blood. The receptors were sampled from a human donor with COVID-19, enrolled during active disease. The donor label of this sample is uncertain.

The rearrangement uses TRBV19 and TRBJ1-1, with a possible D match to TRBD1 (5 bases). Per germline, CDR1 LNHDA and CDR2 SQIVND (reference sequence). The CDR3 runs to 14 residues. V lost 11 bases, J lost 0 bases, and 16 bases lay in between. CDR3 loop: CASKTVTLNTEAFF. As DNA, the CDR3 is TGTGCCTCAAAGACAGTGACCCTGAACACTGAAGCTTTCTTT.

For the CDR3, the DNA is TGTGCCAGCAGTTTGGGGTTGAACAGGGGGCGGGAAGCTTTCTTT. It codes for CASSLGLNRGREAFF. The genes are TRBV28 and TRBJ1-1; 9 bases are shared with TRBD1. This CDR3 is 15 amino acids long. V was pared by 3 bases and J by 8 bases, with 10 bases of the junction left unmatched. Per germline, CDR1 MDHEN and CDR2 SYDVKM.

V is TRBV19 and J is TRBJ1-5; tentative D call: TRBD1 (6 bases). CDR3 size: 15 residues. Germline V gives CDR1 LNHDA, CDR2 SQIVND (reference sequence). Between the trimmed V and J ends, which lost 7 bases and 6 bases, there was a span of 19 bases. The CDR3 loop is CASTEGGREGQPQHF. The CDR3, as DNA: TGTGCCAGTACCGAGGGGGGCAGGGAGGGTCAGCCCCAGCATTTT.

As regards this clone: A junction boundary mismatches the germline segment, possibly from a read error. This chain connects TRBV7-9 to TRBJ2-3; D might be TRBD2 (5 bases). CDR1 SEHNR and CDR2 FQNEAQ come from the germline V gene (reference sequence). CDR3 length equals 14 residues. CDR3 region: CASTLSAGEDTQYF. The CDR3 DNA is TGTGCCAGCACCTTATCCGCCGGGGAGGATACGCAGTATTTT. The whole variable domain, filled in from reference TRBV7-9 and TRBJ2-3, reads DTGVSQNPRHKITKRGQNVTFRCDPISEHNRLYWYRQTLGQGPEFLTYFQNEAQLEKSRLLSDRFSAERPKGSFSTLEIQRTEQGDSAMYLCASTLSAGEDTQYFGPGTRLTVL.

This chain connects TRBV13 to TRBJ2-1; TRBD1 agrees at 9 bases. This CDR3 spans 16 amino acids. The germline V gene encodes CDR1 PRHDT and CDR2 FYEKMQ (reference sequence). Losses at the gene ends were 6 bases for V and 7 bases for J; bases not matched to a gene: 13. The CDR3 sequence is CASRNTGTGYLNEQFF. The DNA of the CDR3 is TGTGCCAGCAGGAACACCGGGACAGGGTATCTTAATGAGCAGTTCTTC.

The rearrangement joins TRBV6-2 or TRBV6-3 to TRBJ1-2; 9 bases map to TRBD1. The V and J ends lost 2 bases and 2 bases, in that order; junction bases with no gene match: 12. This CDR3 has 18 residues. CDR1 and CDR2 from the germline V gene are MNHEY and SVGEGT. The CDR3 DNA reads as TGTGCCAGCAGTTACACTCCGGGACAGGGTACGAGAAACTATGGCTACACCTTC. Its translation is CASSYTPGQGTRNYGYTF.

The gene calls are TRBV11-3 and TRBJ2-2, with a possible D match to TRBD1 (6 bases). CDR3 length equals 15 residues. V lost 2 bases and J lost 6, with 13 bases in between. Germline-derived CDR1 and CDR2 are SGHNT and YENEEA. CDR3 coding DNA: TGTGCCAGCAGCTTATCCGGTGCAGGGGCCGGGGAGCTGTTTTTT. Translated, it gives CASSLSGAGAGELFF.

The rearrangement links TRBV6-5 to TRBJ1-1, with D possibly TRBD1 on 6 matching bases. Trimming took off 4 bases at V and 2 bases at J, with 11 bases between the two ends. CDR1 MNHEY and CDR2 SVGAGI come from the germline V gene. The CDR3 extends over 14 amino acids. The chain's CDR3 is CASSSRTANTEAFF. The CDR3 DNA is TGTGCCAGCAGTTCACGGACAGCAAACACTGAAGCTTTCTTT.

Comment on this clone: Its ends do not fully match the called genes, so a read error is possible. The genes are TRBV6-1 and TRBJ2-7; 7 bases fit TRBD1. This CDR3 has 15 amino acids. CDR1 and CDR2 (germline): MNHNS, SASEGT. The DNA for the CDR3 is TGTGCCAGCACTGAACTGACAGGGTACCCGTCCGGGCAGTACTTC. Translation gives CASTELTGYPSGQYF.

The V gene is TRBV27, the J gene TRBJ2-1; 8 bases agree with TRBD1. CDR1 and CDR2 (germline): MNHEY, SMNVEV (reference sequence). V lost 2 bases and J lost 4; bases outside the gene matches: 16. The CDR3 has 19 residues. As DNA, the CDR3 is TGTGCCAGCAGTTTACGAGGTCGATCGAGACAGGGGATATACAATGAGCAGTTCTTC. Amino acids: CASSLRGRSRQGIYNEQFF.

The J gene is TRBJ2-3, the V gene TRBV7-9, with 8 bases fitting TRBD2. This CDR3 comprises 14 residues. Germline V lookup: CDR1 SEHNR, CDR2 FQNEAQ (reference sequence). After removal of 5 bases from V and 3 bases from J, the junction contained 4 bases not matched to a gene. The CDR3 spells CASSATSETDTQYF. CDR3 sequence (DNA): TGTGCCAGCAGCGCGACTAGCGAAACAGATACGCAGTATTTT.

J is TRBJ1-1 and V is TRBV10-2, with D unclear. Trimming left V 6 bases short and J 5 bases short, with 16 bases between. Germline CDR1 is WSHSY and CDR2 is SAAADI. The CDR3 totals 14 residues. CDR3 protein: CASSPGRAGTEAFF. The DNA for the CDR3 is TGCGCCAGCAGCCCCGGGAGGGCCGGGACTGAAGCTTTCTTT.

The gene calls are TRBV27 and TRBJ1-6, with D unclear. Between the trimmed V and J ends, which lost 4 bases and 8 bases, there was a span of 15 bases. This CDR3 is built from 15 residues. The germline CDR1 and CDR2 sequences are MNHEY and SMNVEV (reference sequence). The CDR3 nucleotides are TGTGCCAGCAGTTCGCCTATCGGTGTGGATTCACCCCTCCACTTT. It translates to CASSSPIGVDSPLHF.

Remarks on this clone: One end of the junction varies from germline; a read error may be responsible. The rearrangement joins TRBV28 to TRBJ2-3, with 10 bases matching TRBD2. The germline V gene encodes CDR1 MDHEN and CDR2 SYDVKM. This CDR3 spans 11 amino acids. This CDR3 reads CASSTGTSVSF. CDR3 sequence (DNA): TGTGCCAGCAGCACCGGGACTAGCGTCAGTTTT.

V and J are TRBV7-2 and TRBJ1-5, with D perhaps TRBD1 (5 bases). Germline V lookup: CDR1 SGHTA, CDR2 FQGNSA. Trimming took off 4 bases at V and 15 bases at J, with 16 bases between the two ends. The CDR3 consists of 12 residues. The CDR3 here is CASSSDRLSWHF. In DNA form, the CDR3 reads TGTGCCAGCAGCTCTGACAGACTTTCTTGGCATTTT.

V is TRBV6-5 and J is TRBJ1-5, with 7 bases lining up with TRBD1. Germline V gene lookup returns CDR1 MNHEY and CDR2 SVGAGI. The length of the CDR3 is 14 residues. Losses at the gene ends were 7 bases for V and 4 bases for J; bases not matched to a gene: 7. This CDR3 is CASNRGQTNQPQHF. The CDR3, as DNA: TGTGCCAGCAATCGGGGACAGACAAATCAGCCCCAGCATTTT.

The chain joins TRBV4-1 to TRBJ2-7; 8 bases align to TRBD1. CDR3 size: 15 residues. Germline CDR1 MGHRA, CDR2 YSYEKL. V lost 3 bases to trimming and J lost 4 bases; unmatched junction nucleotides: 8. In DNA, the CDR3 is TGCGCCAGCAGCCACCTAAGACAGGGGAGATACGAGCAGTACTTC. Its protein is CASSHLRQGRYEQYF.

The chain combines TRBV5-4 with TRBJ2-7; D is possibly TRBD2 (6 bases). Per germline, CDR1 SGHNT and CDR2 YYREEE (reference sequence). This CDR3 region has 16 residues. Between the trimmed V and J ends, which lost 4 bases and 6 bases, there was a span of 23 bases. The CDR3 protein is CASSAGTASGGGEQYF. The CDR3 DNA is TGTGCCAGCAGCGCTGGGACGGCCTCCGGGGGTGGCGAGCAGTACTTC.

The chain joins TRBV10-3 to TRBJ1-1; possibly TRBD1 for D (6 bases). Germline V gives CDR1 ENHRY, CDR2 SYGVKD. Trimming removed 4 bases from V and 3 bases from J, with 15 bases in between. The CDR3 length is 15 residues. This CDR3 reads CAISGSPSGDTEAFF. The CDR3, as DNA: TGTGCCATCAGTGGCTCCCCCTCAGGGGACACTGAAGCTTTCTTT.

V is TRBV28 and J is TRBJ2-5, with 7 bases that match TRBD1. This CDR3 comprises 14 residues. Per germline, CDR1 MDHEN and CDR2 SYDVKM. With 3 bases clipped from V and 5 bases from J, the junction kept 6 bases outside the gene matches. In DNA form, the CDR3 reads TGTGCCAGCAGTTTGAACAGGGGTGTGGAGACCCAGTACTTC. It translates to CASSLNRGVETQYF.

V gene TRBV3-1 (or the pseudogene TRBV3-2) combines with J gene TRBJ2-7, with D perhaps matching TRBD2 (5 bases). The germline gives CDR1 LGHDT, CDR2 YNNKEL (reference sequence). Trimming stripped 0 bases from V and 6 bases from J, with 15 bases between. This CDR3 has 15 amino acids. The CDR3 sequence: CASSQDPASWSEQYF. The CDR3 DNA reads as TGTGCCAGCAGCCAAGATCCGGCTAGCTGGAGCGAGCAGTACTTC.